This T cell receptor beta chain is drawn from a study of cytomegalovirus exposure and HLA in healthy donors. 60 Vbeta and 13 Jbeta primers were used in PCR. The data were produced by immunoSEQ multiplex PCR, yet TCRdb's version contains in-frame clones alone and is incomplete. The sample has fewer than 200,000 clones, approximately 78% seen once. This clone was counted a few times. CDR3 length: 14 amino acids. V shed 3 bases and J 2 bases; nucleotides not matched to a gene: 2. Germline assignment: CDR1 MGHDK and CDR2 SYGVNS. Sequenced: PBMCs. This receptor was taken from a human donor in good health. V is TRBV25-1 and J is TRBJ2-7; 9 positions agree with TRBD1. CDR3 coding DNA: TGTGCCAGCAGTGACAGACAGGGGGCCTACGAGCAGTACTTC. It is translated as CASSDRQGAYEQYF.